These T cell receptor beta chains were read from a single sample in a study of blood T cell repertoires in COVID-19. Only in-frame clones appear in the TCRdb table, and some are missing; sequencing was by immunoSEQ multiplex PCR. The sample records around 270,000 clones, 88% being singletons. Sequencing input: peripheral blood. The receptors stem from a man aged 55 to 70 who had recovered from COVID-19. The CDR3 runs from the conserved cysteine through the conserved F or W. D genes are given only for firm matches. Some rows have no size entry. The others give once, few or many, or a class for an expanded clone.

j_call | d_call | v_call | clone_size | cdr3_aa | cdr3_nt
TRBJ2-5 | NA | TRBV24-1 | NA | CATSEAGARETQYF | TGTGCCACCAGTGAGGCAGGGGCCCGGGAGACCCAGTACTTC
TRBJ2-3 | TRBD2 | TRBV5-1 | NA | CASSLTLAGGPRTDTQYF | TGCGCCAGCAGCTTGACTCTAGCGGGGGGGCCCCGCACAGATACGCAGTATTTT
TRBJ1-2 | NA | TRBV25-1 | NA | CASSELQYGYTF | TGTGCCAGCAGTGAACTCCAGTATGGCTACACCTTC
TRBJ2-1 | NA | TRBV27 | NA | CASSLLGPLNNEQFF | TGTGCCAGCAGTTTATTGGGGCCCCTCAACAATGAGCAGTTCTTC
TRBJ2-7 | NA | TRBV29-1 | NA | CSVHRESSYEQYF | TGCAGCGTTCATCGGGAGAGCTCCTACGAGCAGTACTTC
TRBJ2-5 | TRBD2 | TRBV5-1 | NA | CASSILVAGFRETQYF | TGCGCCAGCAGCATTCTTGTAGCGGGGTTCAGAGAGACCCAGTACTTC
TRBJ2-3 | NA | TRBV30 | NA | CACLRGGRGTDTQYF | TGTGCCTGTTTAAGGGGGGGCCGGGGCACAGATACGCAGTATTTT
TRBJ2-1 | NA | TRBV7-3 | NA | CASSLSGNEQFF | TGTGCCAGCAGCTTATCGGGAAATGAGCAGTTCTTC
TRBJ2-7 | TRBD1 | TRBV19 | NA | CASSIKGTGSSYEQYF | TGTGCCAGTAGTATAAAGGGGACAGGGAGCTCCTACGAGCAGTACTTC
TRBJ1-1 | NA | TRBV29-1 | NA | CSVTPNTEAFF | TGCAGCGTGACACCTAACACTGAAGCTTTCTTT
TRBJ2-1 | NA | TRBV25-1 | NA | CASTKLGGTDNEQFF | TGTGCCAGCACCAAACTAGGGGGAACGGACAATGAGCAGTTCTTC
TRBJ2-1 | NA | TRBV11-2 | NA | CASSLGGSYNEQFF | TGTGCCAGCTCCCTGGGGGGCTCCTACAATGAGCAGTTCTTC
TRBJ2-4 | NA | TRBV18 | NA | CASSSDRLAKNIQYF | TGTGCCAGCTCGTCCGACAGACTAGCCAAAAACATTCAGTACTTC
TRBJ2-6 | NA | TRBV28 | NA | CASSGHRPSGANVLTF | TGTGCCAGCTCCGGCCACAGACCCTCTGGGGCCAACGTCCTGACTTTC
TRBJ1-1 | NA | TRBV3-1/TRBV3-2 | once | CASSRKREAFF | TGTGCCAGCAGCCGGAAGCGTGAAGCTTTCTTT
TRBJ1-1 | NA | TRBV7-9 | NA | CASSQGTLPTEAFF | TGTGCCAGCAGTCAGGGAACGCTCCCCACTGAAGCTTTCTTT
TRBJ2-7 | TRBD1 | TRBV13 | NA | CASSSRDRDYEQYF | TGTGCCAGCAGCTCCCGGGACAGGGACTACGAGCAGTACTTC
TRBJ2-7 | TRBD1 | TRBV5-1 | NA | CASSHGTGPYEQYF | TGCGCCAGCAGCCATGGGACAGGGCCCTACGAGCAGTACTTC
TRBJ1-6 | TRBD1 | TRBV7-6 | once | CASSLGQGAINSPLHF | TGTGCCAGCAGCTTAGGACAGGGGGCTATAAATTCACCCCTCCACTTT
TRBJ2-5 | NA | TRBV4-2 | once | CASSPDSEPQETQYF | TGTGCCAGCAGCCCCGATAGCGAACCCCAAGAGACCCAGTACTTC
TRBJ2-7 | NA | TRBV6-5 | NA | CASSGDSYEQYF | TGTGCCAGCAGCGGGGACTCCTACGAGCAGTACTTC
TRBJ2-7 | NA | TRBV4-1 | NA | CASSQVTRARGHYEQYF | TGCGCCAGCAGCCAAGTAACTCGAGCAAGGGGCCACTACGAGCAGTACTTC
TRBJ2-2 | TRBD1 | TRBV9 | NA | CASRSAAGTGLNTGELFF | TGTGCCAGCAGGTCGGCCGCCGGGACAGGGCTAAACACCGGGGAGCTGTTTTTT
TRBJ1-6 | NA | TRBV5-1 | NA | CASSLARLYNSPLHF | TGCGCCAGCAGCTTGGCCCGACTTTATAATTCACCCCTCCACTTT
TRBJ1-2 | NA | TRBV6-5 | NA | CASSPPGVGGYTF | TGTGCCAGCAGCCCCCCCGGGGTCGGAGGCTACACCTTC
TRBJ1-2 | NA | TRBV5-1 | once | CASSGGRGAEGYTF | TGCGCCAGCAGCGGGGGGAGAGGGGCTGAAGGCTACACCTTC